This entry is about one T cell receptor (beta chain). This clonotype was counted ten times or more. There is no known antigen for this receptor. Base qualities were left out, and no much larger clone turns up one base away. CDR1 and CDR2 are drawn from the germline V gene: SGDLS, YYNGEE. V gives up 4 bases and J gives up 1 base, and the segment between their germline ends measures 9 bases. The CDR3 has 14 amino acids, counting the end cysteine and phenylalanine. Left in the record is the CDR3 DNA by itself, 42 bases read in frame from the first base. The sample comes from a study of prognosis after radiotherapy for stage I lung cancer (dated by TCRdb to the early 2020s). Turning to the overall study: Between April 2018 and 2019, 15 to 20 stage I NSCLC patients were enrolled in Nanjing, China. The cohort was made up of about a dozen men and over 5 women, with a median age of about 74 years and an age range of 53 to 84 years. SBRT was not combined with any concurrent therapy in any patient. Newly diagnosed primary stage I lung tumors were present in 14 to 15 patients, and oligometastatic NSCLC after surgical resection of the primary tumor was present in several patients. Four of the 19 patients developed distant metastases after SBRT, at a median of about seven months; the other 15 showed no significant progression. SBRT was given in 3 to 5 fractions with a biologically effective dose of at least 100 Gy, using image-guided IMRT or VMAT. Every patient was regarded as medically inoperable, because of comorbidities in about a dozen cases and refusal of surgery in six to eight cases. The study took one blood sample before SBRT and one after SBRT from each of 19 patients and sequenced all 40 or so samples. Peripheral blood TCR beta repertoires were profiled in stage I NSCLC patients before and after stereotactic body radiotherapy, and the study then linked these repertoires to distant failure. Squamous cell carcinoma histology was identified in roughly 7 patients, and adenocarcinoma histology was identified in about a dozen patients. Paper-wide results and their limitations: Tumor specificity of expanded TCR clones was not determined. None of the reported P values were adjusted for multiple comparisons. Post-SBRT Shannon entropy and its change from baseline were lower in patients who developed distant metastases; baseline Shannon entropy was not associated with metastases. After SBRT, the number of unique TCR clones decreased (median roughly 9,500 before versus some 6,900 after; Wilcoxon paired P=0.011). The study was limited by the small cohort and short follow-up, and independent validation of the study findings is required. Differences by metastasis status were reportedly seen in TRBV and TRBJ usage frequencies, involving two V genes at baseline and, after SBRT, nine V genes and two J genes.

All patients had node-negative disease on CT and PET/CT, and none had a history of other malignancies or prior chemotherapy or radiotherapy. At each of two time points, around 5.7 milliliters of peripheral venous blood were collected in EDTA tubes. Ficoll-Paque Plus density-gradient centrifugation was used to isolate PBMCs. Right after collection, samples were kept at -80 degrees C until analysis. Two rounds of multiplex PCR were performed to amplify the TCR beta CDR3 region from genomic DNA. In the first PCR round, primers specific to each TRBV and TRBJ gene were used, and the primer sequences were filed in Chinese patent CN105087789A. Universal primers were used in the second PCR round. The Roche High Pure PCR Template Preparation Kit was used to extract genomic DNA from frozen PBMCs. An Illumina HiSeq 3000 was used to sequence the libraries paired-end with 151 bp reads. The authors' pipeline ran thus. Raw reads lacking the multiplex PCR primer sequences were removed with CutAdapt. High-quality paired reads were merged into contigs with PEAR. MiXCR assigned TRB V, D and J gene segments to each contig by aligning to reference sequences. To remove sequencing errors, CDR3 sequences were clustered according to base quality and sequence similarity. Diversity was calculated as Shannon entropy divided by the natural log of the number of productive TCR sequences. Clonality was computed as one minus the ratio of Shannon entropy to the natural log of the number of unique clonotypes. Using the Youden index from ROC curves, the researchers picked the repertoire-metric cut-offs for progression-free survival, and all analyses were carried out in R 3.5.3. Starting from the raw public reads, TCRdb applied fastp trimming at Q25, assembled clones with MiXCR and retained in-frame beta chains. Here each entry gathers all rows of one CDR3 protein and keeps the most common genes and DNA. TCRdb assigned the V and J calls; the authors' analysis was not used. For this sample there are about 17,000 distinct CDR3 sequences; over 15% appear just once. 38% of the sample comes from the top ten.

Recombination joined TRBV9 with TRBJ2-1; the D gene is perhaps TRBD2, from 5 matching bases. The sequencing here drew on PBMCs, taken before or after stereotactic body radiation therapy (not recorded which). This TCR derives from a donor at least 50 years old with non-small cell lung cancer. The DNA is as follows: TGTGCCAGCAGCACCGGGGTATCCTACAATGAGCAGTTCTTC. It codes for CASSTGVSYNEQFF.